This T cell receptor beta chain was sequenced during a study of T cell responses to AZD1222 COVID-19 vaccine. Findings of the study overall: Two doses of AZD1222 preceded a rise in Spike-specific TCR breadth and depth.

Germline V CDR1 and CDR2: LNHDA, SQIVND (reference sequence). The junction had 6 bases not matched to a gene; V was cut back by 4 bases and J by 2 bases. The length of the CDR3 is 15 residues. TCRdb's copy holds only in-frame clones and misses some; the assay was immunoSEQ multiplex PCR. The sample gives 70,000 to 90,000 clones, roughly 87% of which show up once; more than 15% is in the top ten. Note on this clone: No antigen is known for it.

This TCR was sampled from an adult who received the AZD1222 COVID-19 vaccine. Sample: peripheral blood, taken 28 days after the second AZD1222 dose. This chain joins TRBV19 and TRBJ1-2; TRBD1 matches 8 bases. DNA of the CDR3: TGTGCCAGTAGTAAACAGGGGGAAACGAACTATGGCTACACCTTC. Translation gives CASSKQGETNYGYTF.